This TCR beta chain is drawn from a study of early T cells in non-severe SARS-CoV-2 infection (dated by TCRdb to about 2021). About the study as a whole: Because TCR sequencing relied on bulk RNA taken from unsorted whole blood, pairing of alpha and beta chains was not possible.

With regard to this clonotype: What this receptor recognizes is not known. Base qualities are not recorded, but no much larger clone differs from it by a single base.

The library was made by 5' RACE. TCRdb lists the instrument as NextSeq 500. To correct for sequencing error and PCR bias, the TCR library protocol tagged individual cDNA molecules with unique molecular identifiers. Sequencing covered both TCR alpha and beta chains, and within each sample the abundances of alpha and beta sequences were tightly co-correlated. For the original study's pipeline: V gene, J gene and CDR3 annotation of TCR sequences was performed with Decombinator V4. Expanded TCRs were defined as changing significantly between any two time points under a Poisson model with p below 0.0001. Abundances of TCRs were expressed as counts per million after normalisation to the total number of TCRs sequenced in each sample. MAIT TCRs were defined by TRAV1-2 paired with TRAJ12, TRAJ20 or TRAJ33, and iNKT TCRs by TRAV10 paired with TRAJ18. VDJdb, accessed 1 November 2021, was searched for CMV, EBV and SARS-CoV-2 annotated TCRs, excluding TCRs annotated for multiple antigens. Using fastp at Q25 and MiXCR, TCRdb reprocessed the public reads and kept productive beta chains. All rows with the same CDR3 protein become a single entry with the most common DNA and genes. These V and J calls are TCRdb output, not the study's own analysis. For this sample there are around 70,000 distinct CDR3 sequences; 9% to 15% appear just once. Roughly 3.9% of the sample is taken by the ten largest.

A case-control design nested within a healthcare worker cohort in London, UK, was used, with weekly nasopharyngeal swab PCR tests and blood sampling performed. Healthcare workers were enrolled in the week of the UK lockdown, from 23 to 31 March 2020, and were followed every week for up to roughly 16 weeks. For CDR1 and CDR2, the germline V gene lists SGHAT and FQNNGV. The V end loses 3 bases and the J end loses 4 bases, and a stretch of 5 bases separates them. The CDR3 covers 12 residues, taking in both the cysteine and the phenylalanine. The entry retains the CDR3 DNA only, 36 bases that are in frame from base 1. Study-wide findings and limitations: VDJdb matching was skewed toward anti-spike CD8 responses and likely underestimated virus-specific expansions by missing private and CD4 specificities.

The V gene is TRBV11-2 and the J gene is TRBJ2-3; a confident D gene designation cannot be given. The sequenced sample was whole blood. The receptor was derived from an adult who was a healthcare worker with PCR-confirmed SARS-CoV-2 infection or an uninfected control (not recorded which). This receptor has the CDR3 CASSFMSDTQYF. The DNA is as follows: TGTGCCAGCAGCTTCATGTCAGATACGCAGTATTTT. With all but the CDR3 taken from the reference TRBV11-2 and TRBJ2-3 genes, the full variable domain is: EAGVAQSPRYKIIEKRQSVAFWCNPISGHATLYWYQQILGQGPKLLIQFQNNGVVDDSQLPKDRFSAERLKGVDSTLKIQPAKLEDSAVYLCASSFMSDTQYFGPGTRLTVL.